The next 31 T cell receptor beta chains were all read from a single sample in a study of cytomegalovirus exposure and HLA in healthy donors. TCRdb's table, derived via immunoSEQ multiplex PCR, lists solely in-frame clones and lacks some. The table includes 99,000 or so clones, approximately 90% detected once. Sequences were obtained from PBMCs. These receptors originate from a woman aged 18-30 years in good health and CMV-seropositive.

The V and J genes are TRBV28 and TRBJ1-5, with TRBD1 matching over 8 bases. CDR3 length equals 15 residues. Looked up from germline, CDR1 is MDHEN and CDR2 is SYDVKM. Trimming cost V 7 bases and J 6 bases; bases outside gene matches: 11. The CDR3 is CASTQDRGPRQPQHF. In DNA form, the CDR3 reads TGTGCCAGCACTCAAGACAGGGGCCCCCGTCAGCCCCAGCATTTT.

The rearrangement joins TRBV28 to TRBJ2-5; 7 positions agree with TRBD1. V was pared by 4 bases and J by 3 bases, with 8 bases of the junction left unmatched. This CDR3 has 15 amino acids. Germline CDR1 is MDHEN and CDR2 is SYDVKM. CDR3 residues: CASSSPSGTEETQYF. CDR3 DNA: TGTGCCAGCAGTTCCCCGTCGGGGACAGAAGAGACCCAGTACTTC.

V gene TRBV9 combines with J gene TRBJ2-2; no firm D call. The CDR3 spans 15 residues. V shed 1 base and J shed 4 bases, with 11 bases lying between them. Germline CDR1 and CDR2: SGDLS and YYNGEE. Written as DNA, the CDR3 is TGTGCCAGCAGCGTAAGTCAGGTATCCACCGGGGAGCTGTTTTTT. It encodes CASSVSQVSTGELFF.

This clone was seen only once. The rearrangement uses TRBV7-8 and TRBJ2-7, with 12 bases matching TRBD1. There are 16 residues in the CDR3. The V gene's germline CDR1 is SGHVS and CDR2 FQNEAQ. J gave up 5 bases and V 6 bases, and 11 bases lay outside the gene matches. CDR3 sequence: CASSYRTGQGADEQYF. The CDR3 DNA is TGTGCCAGCAGTTATAGAACGGGACAGGGGGCAGACGAGCAGTACTTC.

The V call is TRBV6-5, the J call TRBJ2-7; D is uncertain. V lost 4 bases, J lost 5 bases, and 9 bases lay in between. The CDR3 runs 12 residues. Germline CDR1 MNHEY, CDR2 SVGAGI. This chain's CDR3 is CASSSPEDEQYF. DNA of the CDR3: TGTGCCAGCAGTTCCCCTGAGGACGAGCAGTACTTC.

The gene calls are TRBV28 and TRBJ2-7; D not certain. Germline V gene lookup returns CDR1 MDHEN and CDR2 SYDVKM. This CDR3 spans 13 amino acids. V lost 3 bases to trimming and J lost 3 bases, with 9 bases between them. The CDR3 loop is CASSFGPFYEQYF. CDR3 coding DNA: TGTGCCAGCAGTTTCGGTCCGTTCTACGAGCAGTACTTC. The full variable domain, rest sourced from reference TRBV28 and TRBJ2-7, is DVKVTQSSRYLVKRTGEKVFLECVQDMDHENMFWYRQDPGLGLRLIYFSYDVKMKEKGDIPEGYSVSREKKERFSLILESASTNQTSMYLCASSFGPFYEQYFGPGTRLTVT.

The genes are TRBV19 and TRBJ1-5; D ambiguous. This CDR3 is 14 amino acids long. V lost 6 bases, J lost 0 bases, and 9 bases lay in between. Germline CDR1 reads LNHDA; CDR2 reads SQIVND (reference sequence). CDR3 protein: CASSPLNSNQPQHF. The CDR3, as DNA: TGTGCCAGTAGCCCTCTAAATAGCAATCAGCCCCAGCATTTT.

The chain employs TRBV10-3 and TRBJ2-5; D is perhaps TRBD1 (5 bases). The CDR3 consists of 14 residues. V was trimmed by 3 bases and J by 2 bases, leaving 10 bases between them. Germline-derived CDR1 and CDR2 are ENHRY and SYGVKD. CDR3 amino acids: CAISEDSTQETQYF. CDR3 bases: TGTGCCATCAGTGAAGACAGCACACAAGAGACCCAGTACTTC.

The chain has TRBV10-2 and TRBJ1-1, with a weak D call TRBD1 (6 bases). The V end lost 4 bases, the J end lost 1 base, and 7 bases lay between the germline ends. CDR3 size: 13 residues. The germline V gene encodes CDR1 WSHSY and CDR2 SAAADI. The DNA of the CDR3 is TGCGCCAGCAGTGTGACAGGGAACACTGAAGCTTTCTTT. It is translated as CASSVTGNTEAFF.

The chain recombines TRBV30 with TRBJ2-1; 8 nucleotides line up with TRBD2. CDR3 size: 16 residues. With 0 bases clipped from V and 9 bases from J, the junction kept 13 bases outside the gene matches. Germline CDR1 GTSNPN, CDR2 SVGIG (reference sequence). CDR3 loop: CAWSVGTRPLGAEQFF. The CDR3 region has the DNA TGTGCCTGGAGTGTAGGGACTAGACCTCTGGGGGCTGAGCAGTTCTTC.

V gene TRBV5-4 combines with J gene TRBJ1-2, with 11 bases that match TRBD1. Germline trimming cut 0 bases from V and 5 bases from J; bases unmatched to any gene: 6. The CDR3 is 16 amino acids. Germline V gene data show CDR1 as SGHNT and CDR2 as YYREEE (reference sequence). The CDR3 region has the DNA TGTGCCAGCAGCTTGGCCGGGACAGGGGGAAGTTATGGCTACACCTTC. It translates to CASSLAGTGGSYGYTF.

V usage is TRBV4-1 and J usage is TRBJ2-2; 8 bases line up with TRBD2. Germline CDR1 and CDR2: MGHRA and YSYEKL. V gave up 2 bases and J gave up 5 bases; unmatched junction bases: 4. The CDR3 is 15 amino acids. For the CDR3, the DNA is TGCGCCAGCAGCCAAAGCGGGAGAAATACCGGGGAGCTGTTTTTT. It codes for CASSQSGRNTGELFF.

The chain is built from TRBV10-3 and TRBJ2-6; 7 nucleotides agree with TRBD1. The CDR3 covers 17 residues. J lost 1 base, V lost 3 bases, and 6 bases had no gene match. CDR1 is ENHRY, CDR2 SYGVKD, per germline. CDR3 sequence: CAISERGLLSGANVLTF. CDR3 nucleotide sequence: TGTGCCATCAGTGAAAGGGGGCTTTTGTCTGGGGCCAACGTCCTGACTTTC.

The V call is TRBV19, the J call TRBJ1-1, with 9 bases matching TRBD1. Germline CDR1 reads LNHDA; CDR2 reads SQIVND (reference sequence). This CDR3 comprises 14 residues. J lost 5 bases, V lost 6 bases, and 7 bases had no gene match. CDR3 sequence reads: CASSRDRGRTEAFF. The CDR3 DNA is TGTGCCAGTAGCCGAGACAGGGGGAGAACTGAAGCTTTCTTT.

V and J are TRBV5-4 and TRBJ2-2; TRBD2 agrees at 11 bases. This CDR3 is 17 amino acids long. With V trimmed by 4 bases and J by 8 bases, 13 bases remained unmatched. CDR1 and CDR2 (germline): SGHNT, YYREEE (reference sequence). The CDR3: CASSPAGLADLGGELFF. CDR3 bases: TGTGCCAGCAGCCCGGCGGGACTAGCGGATCTTGGGGGGGAGCTGTTTTTT.

CDR3 region: CASSSVLGTSETQYF. CDR3 DNA sequence: TGTGCCAGCAGTTCAGTGTTAGGGACATCAGAGACCCAGTACTTC. V usage is TRBV27 and J usage is TRBJ2-5, with a weak D call TRBD1 (6 bases). V lost 4 bases, J lost 4 bases, and 16 bases lay in between. The CDR3 spans 15 residues. Germline values: CDR1 MNHEY, CDR2 SMNVEV (reference sequence).

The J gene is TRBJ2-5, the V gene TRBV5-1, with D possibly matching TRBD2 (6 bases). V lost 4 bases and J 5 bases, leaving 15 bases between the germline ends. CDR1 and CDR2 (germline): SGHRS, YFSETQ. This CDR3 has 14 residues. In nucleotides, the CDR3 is TGCGCCAGCAGCACCGGGAGTGCAAGTGAGACCCAGTACTTC. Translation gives CASSTGSASETQYF.

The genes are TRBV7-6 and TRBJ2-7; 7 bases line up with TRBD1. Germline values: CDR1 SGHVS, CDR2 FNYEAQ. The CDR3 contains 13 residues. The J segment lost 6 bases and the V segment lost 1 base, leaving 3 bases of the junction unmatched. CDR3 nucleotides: TGTGCCAGCAGCTTAGGACAGGGCCTCGAGCAGTACTTC. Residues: CASSLGQGLEQYF.

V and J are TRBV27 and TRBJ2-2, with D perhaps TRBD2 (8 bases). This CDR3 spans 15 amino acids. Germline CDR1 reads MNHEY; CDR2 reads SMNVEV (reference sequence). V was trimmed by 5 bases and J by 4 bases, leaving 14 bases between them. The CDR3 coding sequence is TGTGCCAGCAGTCGCGGGGGGACAGCCACCGGGGAGCTGTTTTTT. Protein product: CASSRGGTATGELFF.

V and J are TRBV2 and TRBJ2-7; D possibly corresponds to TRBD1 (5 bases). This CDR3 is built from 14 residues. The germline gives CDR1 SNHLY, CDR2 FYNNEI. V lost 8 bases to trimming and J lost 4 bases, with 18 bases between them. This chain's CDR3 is CASLGPVRGYEQYF. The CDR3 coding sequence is TGTGCCAGCTTGGGGCCTGTACGAGGTTACGAGCAGTACTTC. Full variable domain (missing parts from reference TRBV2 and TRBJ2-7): EPEVTQTPSHQVTQMGQEVILRCVPISNHLYFYWYRQILGQKVEFLVSFYNNEISEKSEIFDDQFSVERPDGSNFTLKIRSTKLEDSAMYFCASLGPVRGYEQYFGPGTRLTVT.

In DNA form, the CDR3 reads TGTGCCAGCAGTAGGAGGACAGGAGAGACCCAGTACTTC. It specifies CASSRRTGETQYF. The chain is built from TRBV25-1 and TRBJ2-5; 7 bases map to TRBD1. Trimming removed 5 bases from V and 4 bases from J; junction bases left unmatched: 4. The CDR3 spans 13 residues. Germline V gives CDR1 MGHDK, CDR2 SYGVNS.

The CDR3 loop reads CASSQGQGHEQFF. The DNA for the CDR3 is TGCGCCAGCAGCCAAGGACAGGGGCATGAGCAGTTCTTC. This chain uses TRBV4-1 with TRBJ2-1, with 8 bases aligning to TRBD1. Germline V gene sequence: CDR1 MGHRA, CDR2 YSYEKL. The CDR3 sequence is 13 residues long. After removal of 1 base from V and 8 bases from J, the junction contained 1 base not matched to a gene.

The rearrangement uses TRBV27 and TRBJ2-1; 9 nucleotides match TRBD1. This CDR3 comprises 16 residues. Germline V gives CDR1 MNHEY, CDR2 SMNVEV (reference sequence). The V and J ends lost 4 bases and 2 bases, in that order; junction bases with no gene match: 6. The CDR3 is CASSSPGTGPYNEQFF. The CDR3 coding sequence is TGTGCCAGCAGTTCCCCCGGGACAGGGCCCTACAATGAGCAGTTCTTC.

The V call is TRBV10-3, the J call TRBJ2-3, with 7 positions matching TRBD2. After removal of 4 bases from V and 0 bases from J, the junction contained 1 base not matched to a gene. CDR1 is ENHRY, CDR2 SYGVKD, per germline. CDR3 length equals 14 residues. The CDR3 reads CAISGGGSTDTQYF. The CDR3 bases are TGTGCCATCAGTGGCGGGGGTAGCACAGATACGCAGTATTTT.

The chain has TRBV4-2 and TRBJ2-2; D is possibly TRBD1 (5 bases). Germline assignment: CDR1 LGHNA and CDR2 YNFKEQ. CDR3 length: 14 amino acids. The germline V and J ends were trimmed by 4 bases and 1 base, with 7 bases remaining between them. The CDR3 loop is CASSPDRNTGELFF. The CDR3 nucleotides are TGTGCCAGCAGCCCTGACAGGAACACCGGGGAGCTGTTTTTT.

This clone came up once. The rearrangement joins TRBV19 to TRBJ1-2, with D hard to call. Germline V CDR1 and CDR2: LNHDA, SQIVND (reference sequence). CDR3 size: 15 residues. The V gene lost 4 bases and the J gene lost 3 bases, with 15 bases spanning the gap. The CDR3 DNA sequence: TGTGCCAGTAGTACCGACCAACAAGGAGACTATGGCTACACCTTC. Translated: CASSTDQQGDYGYTF.

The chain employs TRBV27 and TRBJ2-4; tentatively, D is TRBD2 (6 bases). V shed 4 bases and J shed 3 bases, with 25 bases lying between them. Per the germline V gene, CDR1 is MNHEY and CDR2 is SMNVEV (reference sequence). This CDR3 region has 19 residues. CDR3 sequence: CASSSIRDSPGGIKNIQYF. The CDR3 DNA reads TGTGCCAGCAGTTCTATCCGGGACTCCCCTGGGGGGATCAAAAACATTCAGTACTTC.

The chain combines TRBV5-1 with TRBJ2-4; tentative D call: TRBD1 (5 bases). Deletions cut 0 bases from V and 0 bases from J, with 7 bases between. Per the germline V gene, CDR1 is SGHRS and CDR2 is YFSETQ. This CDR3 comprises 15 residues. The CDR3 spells CASSLGQGAKNIQYF. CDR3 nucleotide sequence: TGCGCCAGCAGCTTGGGCCAGGGAGCCAAAAACATTCAGTACTTC.

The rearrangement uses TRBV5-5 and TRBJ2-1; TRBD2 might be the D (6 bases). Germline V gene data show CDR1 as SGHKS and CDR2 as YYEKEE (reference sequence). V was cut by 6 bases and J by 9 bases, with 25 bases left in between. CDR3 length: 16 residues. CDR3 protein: CASTRMEGLVNAEQFF. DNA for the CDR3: TGTGCCAGCACTAGAATGGAGGGGCTAGTAAACGCTGAGCAGTTCTTC. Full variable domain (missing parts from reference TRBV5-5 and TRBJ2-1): DAGVTQSPTHLIKTRGQQVTLRCSPISGHKSVSWYQQVLGQGPQFIFQYYEKEERGRGNFPDRFSARQFPNYSSELNVNALLLGDSALYLCASTRMEGLVNAEQFFGPGTRLTVL.

For the CDR3, the DNA is TGTGCCAGCAGCCTCCAGGGACTAGCGGGGGGGCACCAAGATACGCAGTATTTT. This sequence encodes CASSLQGLAGGHQDTQYF. This chain links TRBV2 with TRBJ2-3, with 16 bases that match TRBD2. There are 18 residues in the CDR3. The germline gives CDR1 SNHLY, CDR2 FYNNEI. V lost 6 bases and J lost 5; bases outside the gene matches: 11.

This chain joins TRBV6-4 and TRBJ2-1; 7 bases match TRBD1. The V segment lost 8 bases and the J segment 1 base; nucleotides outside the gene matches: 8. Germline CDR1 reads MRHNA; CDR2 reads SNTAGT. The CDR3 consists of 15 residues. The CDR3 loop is CASARDRVSYNEQFF. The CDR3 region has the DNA TGTGCCAGCGCGCGAGACAGGGTGTCCTACAATGAGCAGTTCTTC.